The 24 T cell receptor beta chains reported below all come from one sample, sequenced in a study of monozygotic twins with inflammatory bowel disease. TCRdb reprocessed the 5' RACE reads and keeps a single row for each CDR3 protein, giving no DNA. The table lists some 300,000 distinct CDR3 sequences. The sequenced sample was blood. These receptors all stem from a human donor with ulcerative colitis or Crohn's disease, or a healthy co-twin of an affected twin (not recorded which).

The chain is built from TRBV24-1 and TRBJ2-3; absent DNA, TCRdb's TRBD1 call cannot be checked. Germline values: CDR1 KGHDR, CDR2 SFDVKD. The CDR3 is 15 amino acids. CDR3 amino acids: CATGSTGELTDTQYF.

The chain joins TRBV29-1 to TRBJ2-1; TCRdb outputs TRBD1, but without DNA this stays unchecked. CDR1 is SQVTM, CDR2 ANQGSEA, per germline. The CDR3 extends over 11 amino acids. This CDR3 reads CSGEGADEQFF.

This chain uses TRBV27 with TRBJ2-7; absent DNA, TCRdb's TRBD2 call cannot be checked. Germline V gene lookup returns CDR1 MNHEY and CDR2 SMNVEV (reference sequence). The CDR3 length is 15 residues. The CDR3 spells CASSFRALRGGEQYF.

This chain uses TRBV19 with TRBJ2-6. Germline lookup yields CDR1 LNHDA and CDR2 SQIVND (reference sequence). The CDR3 sequence is 15 residues long. This CDR3 reads CASSFDSSGANVLTF.

This chain connects TRBV7-3 to TRBJ2-3; with no DNA, the TCRdb D assignment of TRBD2 cannot be verified. This CDR3 has 15 amino acids. Germline V lookup: CDR1 SGHTA, CDR2 FQGTGA. The CDR3 here is CASSSTSGAKDTQYF.

The CDR3 loop reads CASSQVKAQMGSPLHF. The chain employs TRBV4-2 and TRBJ1-6. Per germline, CDR1 LGHNA and CDR2 YNFKEQ. CDR3 length: 16 residues.

The V call is TRBV6-5, the J call TRBJ1-6. Germline values: CDR1 MNHEY, CDR2 SVGAGI. The CDR3 is 16 amino acids. CDR3 protein: CASSYSAGGGNSPLHF.

This chain joins TRBV3-1 and TRBJ2-1; TCRdb indicates TRBD2, and absent DNA this call remains unverified. CDR3 length: 15 amino acids. The germline CDR1 and CDR2 sequences are LGHDT and YNNKEL (reference sequence). The CDR3 spells CASSQEKLVRNEQFF.

The rearrangement joins TRBV20-1 to TRBJ1-2. The CDR3 spans 12 residues. Germline CDR1 and CDR2: DFQATT and SNEGSKA (reference sequence). The CDR3 sequence is CSARDREVSYTF.

This chain joins TRBV7-2 and TRBJ2-6. The CDR3 loop spans 15 amino acids. Germline CDR1 and CDR2: SGHTA and FQGNSA. CDR3 amino acids: CASSLDLGGANVLTF.

This sequence joins TRBV12-3 or TRBV12-4 and TRBJ1-4; absent DNA, TCRdb's TRBD1 call cannot be checked. The CDR3 sequence is 14 residues long. The CDR3 here is CASLPSGQNEKLFF.

The chain couples TRBV7-2 to TRBJ2-3; without DNA, the TCRdb call of TRBD2 cannot be checked. The CDR3 length is 21 residues. The germline V gene encodes CDR1 SGHTA and CDR2 FQGNSA. CDR3 sequence: CASSFLKLSGGGFTSTDTQYF.

The chain employs TRBV6-5 and TRBJ1-5. Germline values: CDR1 MNHEY, CDR2 SVGAGI. The CDR3 spans 19 residues. This chain's CDR3 is CASSYSFGFRRQGNQPQHF.

V and J are TRBV7-9 and TRBJ2-5; checking the TCRdb D call of TRBD1 is not possible without DNA. Germline V gene sequence: CDR1 SEHNR, CDR2 FQNEAQ (reference sequence). The CDR3 is 12 amino acids. The CDR3 region is CASGSARETQYF.

The chain carries TRBV28 and TRBJ2-7. This CDR3 is built from 15 residues. Germline CDR1 MDHEN, CDR2 SYDVKM. The chain's CDR3 is CASNFPRRPSYEQYF.

The chain recombines TRBV7-6 with TRBJ1-1; with no DNA, the TCRdb D assignment of TRBD1 cannot be verified. Per the germline V gene, CDR1 is SGHVS and CDR2 is FNYEAQ. This CDR3 region has 19 residues. This chain's CDR3 is CASSLVAGRGGLGNTEAFF.

The V gene is TRBV7-8, the J gene TRBJ2-7; the D gene TCRdb calls, TRBD1, cannot be checked with no DNA. The CDR3 length is 14 residues. Germline V gene data show CDR1 as SGHVS and CDR2 as FQNEAQ. The CDR3 protein is CASSSWGPRNEQYF.

The CDR3 sequence is CASSQALLAGVTGELFF. The V call is TRBV14, the J call TRBJ2-2; no DNA is available, so the TRBD2 call from TCRdb remains unchecked. CDR1 and CDR2 from the germline V gene are SGHDN and FVKESK. The CDR3 extends over 17 amino acids.

This chain links TRBV14 with TRBJ2-2. Germline CDR1 and CDR2: SGHDN and FVKESK. The CDR3 is made up of 15 amino acids. The CDR3: CASSQDRLPVGELFF.

The chain couples TRBV7-7 to TRBJ2-7. The V gene's germline CDR1 is SSHAT and CDR2 FNYEAQ (reference sequence). This CDR3 spans 15 amino acids. CDR3: CASSLSRGTSYEQYF.

This chain uses TRBV5-1 with TRBJ1-5; TCRdb proposes TRBD1, but this gene call is untestable without DNA. This CDR3 has 15 amino acids. Germline V gives CDR1 SGHRS, CDR2 YFSETQ. CDR3 loop: CASSPGTVSNQPQHF.

The chain combines TRBV9 with TRBJ2-5; TCRdb names TRBD1, which stays unverified in the absence of DNA. CDR3 length: 18 residues. From germline, CDR1 is SGDLS and CDR2 YYNGEE. CDR3 protein: CASSEHRGLGLGLETQYF.

The chain couples TRBV21-1 to TRBJ2-7. TRBV21-1 is designated a pseudogene. The CDR3 covers 13 residues. This chain's CDR3 is CASSKESLDEQYF.

The chain recombines TRBV12-3 or TRBV12-4 with TRBJ2-7; as DNA is missing, the TRBD2 call by TCRdb cannot be tested. The CDR3 contains 12 residues. The CDR3 spells CASSFERTEQYF.